The 10 T cell receptor beta chains below come from one sample, sequenced in a study of blood T cell repertoires in COVID-19. Data came from immunoSEQ multiplex PCR; TCRdb stores just in-frame clones and leaves some out. The profile shows about 380,000 clones, 81% of them singletons. Material: peripheral blood. These TCRs come from a human donor with acute or convalescent COVID-19. The donor label of this sample is uncertain.

The chain recombines TRBV6-6 with TRBJ2-7, with 11 nucleotides matching TRBD1. J gave up 2 bases and V 4 bases, and 7 bases lay outside the gene matches. The V gene's germline CDR1 is MNHNY and CDR2 SVGAGI (reference sequence). This CDR3 has 16 amino acids. The CDR3 here is CASSSIAGQGAYEQYF. The CDR3 region has the DNA TGTGCCAGCAGTTCCATTGCGGGACAGGGGGCCTACGAGCAGTACTTC.

This clone showed up just a few times. CDR3 nucleotides: TGTGCCAGCAGAACAGGACGCAATCAGCCCCAGCATTTT. Amino acid sequence: CASRTGRNQPQHF. This sequence joins TRBV28 and TRBJ1-5; possibly TRBD1 for D (5 bases). V was clipped by 6 bases and J by 2 bases, with 8 bases between them. CDR1 MDHEN and CDR2 SYDVKM come from the germline V gene. This CDR3 is 13 amino acids long.

The V gene is TRBV3-1 (or the pseudogene TRBV3-2), the J gene TRBJ2-7; D call uncertain. Between the trimmed V and J ends, which lost 1 base and 2 bases, there was a span of 9 bases. The CDR3 is 14 amino acids. Germline V gives CDR1 LGHDT, CDR2 YNNKEL (reference sequence). The DNA for the CDR3 is TGTGCCAGCAGCCAAGTCCCCAAAACCTACGAGCAGTACTTC. This encodes CASSQVPKTYEQYF.

The rearrangement uses TRBV6-1 and TRBJ1-1, with a weak D call TRBD1 (6 bases). Germline loops: CDR1 MNHNS, CDR2 SASEGT. The CDR3 length is 13 residues. V lost 7 bases and J lost 5, with 14 bases in between. CDR3 loop: CASTRGGGTEAFF. The DNA of the CDR3 is TGTGCCAGCACCCGAGGGGGAGGGACTGAAGCTTTCTTT.

This clone was picked up a small number of times. The gene calls are TRBV30 and TRBJ1-2; 7 bases line up with TRBD1. This CDR3 is 12 amino acids long. Germline trimming cut 7 bases from V and 1 base from J; bases unmatched to any gene: 3. Germline values: CDR1 GTSNPN, CDR2 SVGIG (reference sequence). CDR3 loop: CAFGQVNYGYTF. CDR3 bases: TGTGCCTTTGGACAGGTTAACTATGGCTACACCTTC.

The chain combines TRBV7-2 with TRBJ2-2; a weak D match, TRBD2 (5 bases). Germline V gives CDR1 SGHTA, CDR2 FQGNSA. Trimming stripped 3 bases from V and 5 bases from J, with 10 bases between. The CDR3 is 14 residues long. DNA of the CDR3: TGTGCCAGCAGCTTCAACCGGGGAACCGGGGAGCTGTTTTTT. Protein: CASSFNRGTGELFF.

The chain recombines TRBV6-5 with TRBJ1-4, with D possibly TRBD1 on 5 matching bases. This CDR3 region has 16 residues. Per germline, CDR1 MNHEY and CDR2 SVGAGI. V was clipped by 4 bases and J by 8 bases, with 20 bases between them. DNA of the CDR3: TGTGCCAGCAGTTCGGCCGGGACTCCAAGGGGCGAAAAACTGTTTTTT. Translated: CASSSAGTPRGEKLFF.

The V and J genes are TRBV12-5 and TRBJ2-1; a possible D gene is TRBD2 (6 bases). CDR3 length: 16 amino acids. The V gene lost 6 bases and the J gene lost 0 bases, with 15 bases spanning the gap. CDR1 and CDR2 (germline): LGHNT, FRNRAP. The CDR3 spells CASGSYSGNSYNEQFF. In DNA, the CDR3 is TGTGCTAGTGGCTCTTATAGCGGAAACTCCTACAATGAGCAGTTCTTC. The full variable domain, rest sourced from reference TRBV12-5 and TRBJ2-1, is DARVTQTPRHKVTEMGQEVTMRCQPILGHNTVFWYRQTMMQGLELLAYFRNRAPLDDSGMPKDRFSAEMPDATLATLKIQPSEPRDSAVYFCASGSYSGNSYNEQFFGPGTRLTVL.

The table lists this clone with a count of one. CDR3 nucleotide sequence: TGCGCCAGCAGCCGGCAAAAGGGGCGGGACAGGAGCAACACCGGGGAGCTGTTTTTT. It yields the protein CASSRQKGRDRSNTGELFF. The chain employs TRBV4-1 and TRBJ2-2, with 8 bases matching TRBD1. The CDR3 is 19 residues long. From germline, CDR1 is MGHRA and CDR2 YSYEKL. V lost 4 bases to trimming and J lost 2 bases; unmatched junction nucleotides: 15.

The J gene is TRBJ2-1, the V gene TRBV15, with 7 bases fitting TRBD2. The trim removed 8 bases at V and 3 bases at J, leaving 10 bases unmatched. Germline CDR1 LNHNV, CDR2 YYDKDF (reference sequence). The CDR3 covers 15 residues. The CDR3 DNA reads as TGTGCCACCGGTAGAGTGGGAGGGAGCTACAATGAGCAGTTCTTC. Translating gives CATGRVGGSYNEQFF.